The 5 T cell receptor beta chains presented below share a single source sample, sequenced in a study of Graves' ophthalmopathy and Graves' hyperthyroidism. For repertoire sequencing, the TCR beta CDR3 regions were amplified from RNA transcripts. A first-round RT-PCR used HTBI primers, followed by a second-round multiplex PCR. MiXCR was run by TCRdb on the multiplex PCR reads, yielding one entry per CDR3 protein. Found here are about 740,000 distinct CDR3 sequences, roughly 40% of them singletons; the top ten hold 44%. Source material: peripheral blood. These TCRs come from an adult man with Graves' ophthalmopathy.

This clonotype was seen more than once but under ten times. The chain has TRBV12-3 or TRBV12-4 and TRBJ1-2; no firm D call. The CDR3 runs 13 residues. V was clipped by 3 bases and J by 4 bases, with 9 bases between them. In DNA, the CDR3 is TGTGCCAGCAGTTTTGGGGTGTCCTATGGCTACACCTTC. Protein product: CASSFGVSYGYTF.

This clonotype was seen at least ten times. The germline gene is not matched at one end of the junction; a read error may be the cause. The V and J genes are TRBV10-3 and TRBJ1-2; TRBD1 might be the D (6 bases). This CDR3 region has 13 residues. Germline assignment: CDR1 ENHRY and CDR2 SYGVKD. CDR3 sequence (DNA): TGTACCATCAGTGAGAGGACAGTCTATGGCTACACCTTC. Its translation: CTISERTVYGYTF.

This clonotype was found once. The gene calls are TRBV5-1 and TRBJ1-3, with D possibly TRBD1 on 5 matching bases. This CDR3 is 15 amino acids long. Germline CDR1 is SGHRS and CDR2 is YFSETQ. Trimming pared 0 bases from V and 3 bases from J, leaving 10 bases between. The CDR3 sequence: CASSLGDRYGNTIYF. The DNA for the CDR3 is TGCGCCAGCAGCTTGGGGGACCGCTATGGAAACACCATATATTTT.

A note on this clonotype: A much larger clone differs by one base, so this may be a read error. The chain carries TRBV10-3 and TRBJ1-2; D unclear. CDR1 is ENHRY and CDR2 is SYGVKD in the germline V gene. The CDR3 is made up of 12 amino acids. The CDR3 here is CVSTERVAGYTF. The CDR3 DNA reads as TGTGTCAGCACCGAAAGGGTTGCCGGCTACACCTTC.

V is TRBV2 and J is TRBJ1-2, with TRBD1 matching 9 bases. The CDR3 sequence is 12 residues long. Germline values: CDR1 SNHLY, CDR2 FYNNEI. V lost 10 bases and J lost 7; bases outside the gene matches: 7. The CDR3 DNA reads TGTGCCATCAAGGGGACAGGGTCTGGCTACACCTTC. Translating it yields CAIKGTGSGYTF.